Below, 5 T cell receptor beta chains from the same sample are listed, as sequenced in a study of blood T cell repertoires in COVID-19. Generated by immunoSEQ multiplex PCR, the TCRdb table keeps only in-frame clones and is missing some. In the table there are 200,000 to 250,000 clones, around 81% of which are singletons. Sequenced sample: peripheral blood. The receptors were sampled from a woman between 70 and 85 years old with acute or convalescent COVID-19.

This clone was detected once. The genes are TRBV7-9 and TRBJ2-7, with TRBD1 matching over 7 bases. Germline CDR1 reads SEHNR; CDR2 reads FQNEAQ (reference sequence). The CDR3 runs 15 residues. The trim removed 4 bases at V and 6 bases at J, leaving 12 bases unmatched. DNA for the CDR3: TGTGCCAGCAGCTCATTCGAGACAGGGAAGCGCGAGCAGTACTTC. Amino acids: CASSSFETGKREQYF.

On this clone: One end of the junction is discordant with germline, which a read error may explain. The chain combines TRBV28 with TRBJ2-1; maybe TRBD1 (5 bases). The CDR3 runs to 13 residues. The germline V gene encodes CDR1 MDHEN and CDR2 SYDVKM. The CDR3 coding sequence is TGTGCCGGCAGTCAGGGTCAATGGAATGAGCAGTTCTTC. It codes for CAGSQGQWNEQFF.

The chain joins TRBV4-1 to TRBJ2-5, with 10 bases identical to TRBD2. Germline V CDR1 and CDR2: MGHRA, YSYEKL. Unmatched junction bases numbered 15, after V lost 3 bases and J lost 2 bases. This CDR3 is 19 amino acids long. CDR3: CASSHPMTGASGGQETQYF. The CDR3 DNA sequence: TGCGCCAGCAGCCACCCCATGACGGGCGCTAGCGGGGGTCAAGAGACCCAGTACTTC.

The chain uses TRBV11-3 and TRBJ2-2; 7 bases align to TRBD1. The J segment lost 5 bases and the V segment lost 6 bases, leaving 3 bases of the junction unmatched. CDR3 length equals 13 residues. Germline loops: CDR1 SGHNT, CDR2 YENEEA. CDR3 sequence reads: CASRGQTTGELFF. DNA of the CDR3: TGTGCCAGCAGGGGACAGACGACCGGGGAGCTGTTTTTT. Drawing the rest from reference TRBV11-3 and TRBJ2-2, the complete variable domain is EAGVVQSPRYKIIEKKQPVAFWCNPISGHNTLYWYLQNLGQGPELLIRYENEEAVDDSQLPKDRFSAERLKGVDSTLKIQPAELGDSAVYLCASRGQTTGELFFGEGSRLTVL.

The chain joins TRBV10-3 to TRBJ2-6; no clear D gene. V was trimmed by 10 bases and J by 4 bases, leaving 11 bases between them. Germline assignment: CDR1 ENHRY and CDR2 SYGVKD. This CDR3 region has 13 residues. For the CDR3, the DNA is TGTGCCACCGCGCGGCCCGGGGCCAACGTCCTGACTTTC. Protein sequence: CATARPGANVLTF.